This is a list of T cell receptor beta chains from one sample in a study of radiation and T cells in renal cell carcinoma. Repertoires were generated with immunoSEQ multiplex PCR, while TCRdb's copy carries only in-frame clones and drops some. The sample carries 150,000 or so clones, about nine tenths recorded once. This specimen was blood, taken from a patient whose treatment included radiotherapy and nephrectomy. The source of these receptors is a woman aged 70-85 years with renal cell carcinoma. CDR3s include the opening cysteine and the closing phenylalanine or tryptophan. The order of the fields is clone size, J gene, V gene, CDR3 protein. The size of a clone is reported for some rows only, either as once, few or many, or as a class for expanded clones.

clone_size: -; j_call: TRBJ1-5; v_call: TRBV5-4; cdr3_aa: CASSPGANDLWTQHF
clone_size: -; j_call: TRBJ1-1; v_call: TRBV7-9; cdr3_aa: CASSTRDSYLEAFF
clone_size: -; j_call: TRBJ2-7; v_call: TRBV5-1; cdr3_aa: CASSFGTSVYEQYF
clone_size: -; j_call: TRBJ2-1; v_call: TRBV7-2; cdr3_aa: CASINSGPSSYNEQFF
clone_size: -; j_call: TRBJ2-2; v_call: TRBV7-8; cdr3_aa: CASRTETKPNTGELFF
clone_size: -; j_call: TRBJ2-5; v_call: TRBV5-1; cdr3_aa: CASSGTAQETQYF
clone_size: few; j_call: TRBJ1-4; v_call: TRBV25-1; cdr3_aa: CASSDVPGSEKLFF
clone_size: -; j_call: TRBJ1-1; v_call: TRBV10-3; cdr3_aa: CAISPGQNTEAFF
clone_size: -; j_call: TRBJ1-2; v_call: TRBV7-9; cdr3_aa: CASSLDLQGAVGYTF
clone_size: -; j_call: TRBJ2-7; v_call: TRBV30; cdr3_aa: CAWRGPDTYEQYF
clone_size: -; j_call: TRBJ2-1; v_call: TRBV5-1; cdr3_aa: CASSSPGSGGASYNEQFF
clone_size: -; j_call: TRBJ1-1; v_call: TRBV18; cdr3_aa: CASSPRQEGTEAFF
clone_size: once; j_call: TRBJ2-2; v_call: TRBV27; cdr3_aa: CASSFHRVNTGELFF
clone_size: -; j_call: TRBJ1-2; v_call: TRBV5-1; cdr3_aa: CASSLEGSGDYGYTF
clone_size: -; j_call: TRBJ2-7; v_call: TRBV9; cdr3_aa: CASSVSDTSSYEQYF
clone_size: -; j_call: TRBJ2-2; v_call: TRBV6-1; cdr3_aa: CASSVRVTSGELFF
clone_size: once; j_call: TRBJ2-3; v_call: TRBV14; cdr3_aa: CASSGTGYTDTQYF
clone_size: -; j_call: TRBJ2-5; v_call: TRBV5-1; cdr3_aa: CASSLAGGRAQETQYF
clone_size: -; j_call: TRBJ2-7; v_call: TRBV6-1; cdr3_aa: CASSSGQGSYEQYF
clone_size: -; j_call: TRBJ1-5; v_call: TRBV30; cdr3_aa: CAWSVEANQPQHF
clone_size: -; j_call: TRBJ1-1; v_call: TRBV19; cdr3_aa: CASSPHDRAPFF
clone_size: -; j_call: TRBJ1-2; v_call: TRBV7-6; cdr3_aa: CASSAQGNYGYTF
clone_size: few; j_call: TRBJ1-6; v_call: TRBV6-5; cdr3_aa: CASSSSDRDYNSPLHF
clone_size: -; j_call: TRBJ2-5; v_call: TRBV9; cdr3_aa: CASSVGAVGETQYF
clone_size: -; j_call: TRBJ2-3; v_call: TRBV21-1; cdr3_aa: CASSKAGGPTDTQYF
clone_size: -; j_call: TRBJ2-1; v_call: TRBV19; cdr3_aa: CASSIVYRGSLRLSHNEQFF
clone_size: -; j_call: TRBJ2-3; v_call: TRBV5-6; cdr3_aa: CASSTPPVGDTQYF
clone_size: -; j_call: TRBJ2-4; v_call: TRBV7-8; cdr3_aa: CASSFRSGAGAKNIQYF
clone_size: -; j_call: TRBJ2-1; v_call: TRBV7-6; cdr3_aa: CATAWGGPPHEQFF
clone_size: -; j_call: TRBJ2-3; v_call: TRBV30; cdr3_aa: CAWSFTRDYLRKSDTQYF
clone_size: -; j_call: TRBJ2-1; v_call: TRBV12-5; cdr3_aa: CASARRTGYNSNEQFF
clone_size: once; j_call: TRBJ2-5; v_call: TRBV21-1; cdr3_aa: CASSSETQYF
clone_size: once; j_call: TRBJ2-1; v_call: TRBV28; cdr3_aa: CASSLVGGGADNEQFF
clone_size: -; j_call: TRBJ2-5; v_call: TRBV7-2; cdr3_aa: CASSAPFSWGQTQYF
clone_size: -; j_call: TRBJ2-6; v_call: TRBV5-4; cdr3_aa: CASSFRGANVLTF
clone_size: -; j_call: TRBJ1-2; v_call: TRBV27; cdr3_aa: CASSLSGLRLYGYTF
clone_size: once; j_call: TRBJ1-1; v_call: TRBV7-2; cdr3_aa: CASTPDRLQTEAFF
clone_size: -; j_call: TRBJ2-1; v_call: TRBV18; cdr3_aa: CASSPPAGGNEQFF
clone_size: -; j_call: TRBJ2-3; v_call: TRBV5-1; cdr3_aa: CASSWGLAGDTQYF
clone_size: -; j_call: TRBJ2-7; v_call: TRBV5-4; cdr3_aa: CASSSPGTVAYEQYF
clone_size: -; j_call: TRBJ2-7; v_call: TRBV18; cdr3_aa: CASSHLPETYEQYF
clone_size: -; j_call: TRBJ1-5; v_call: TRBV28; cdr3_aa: CASSLLGGQPQHF
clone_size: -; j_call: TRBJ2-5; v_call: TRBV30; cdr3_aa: CAWRGLGILQETQYF
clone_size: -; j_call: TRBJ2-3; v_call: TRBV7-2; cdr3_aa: CASSLDGSTDTQYF
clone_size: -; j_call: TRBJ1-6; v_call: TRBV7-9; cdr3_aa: CASSHQGGQGVSPLHF
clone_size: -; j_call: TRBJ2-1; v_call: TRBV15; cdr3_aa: CATSRLGLAGGPEQFF
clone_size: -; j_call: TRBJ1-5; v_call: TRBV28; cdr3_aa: CASSTRNGDRYQPQHF
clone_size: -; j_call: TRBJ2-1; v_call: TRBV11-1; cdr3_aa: CASSLSALGEQFF
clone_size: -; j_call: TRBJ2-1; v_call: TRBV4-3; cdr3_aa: CASSLDPSGGPHYNEQFF
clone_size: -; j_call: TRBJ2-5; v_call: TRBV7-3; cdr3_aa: CASSRSGGEETQYF
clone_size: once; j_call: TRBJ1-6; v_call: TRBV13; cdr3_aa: CASSLGPGQSSPLHF